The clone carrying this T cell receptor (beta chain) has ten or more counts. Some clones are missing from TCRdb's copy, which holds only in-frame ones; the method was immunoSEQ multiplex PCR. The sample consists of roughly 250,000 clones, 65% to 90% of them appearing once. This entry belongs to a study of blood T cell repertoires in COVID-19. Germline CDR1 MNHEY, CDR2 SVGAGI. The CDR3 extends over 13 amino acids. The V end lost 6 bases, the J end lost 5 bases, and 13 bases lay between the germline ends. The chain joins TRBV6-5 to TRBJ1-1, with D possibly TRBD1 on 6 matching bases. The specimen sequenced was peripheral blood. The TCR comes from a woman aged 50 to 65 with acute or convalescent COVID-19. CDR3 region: CASRRGGWTEAFF. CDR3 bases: TGTGCCAGCAGAAGAGGGGGTTGGACTGAAGCTTTCTTT.